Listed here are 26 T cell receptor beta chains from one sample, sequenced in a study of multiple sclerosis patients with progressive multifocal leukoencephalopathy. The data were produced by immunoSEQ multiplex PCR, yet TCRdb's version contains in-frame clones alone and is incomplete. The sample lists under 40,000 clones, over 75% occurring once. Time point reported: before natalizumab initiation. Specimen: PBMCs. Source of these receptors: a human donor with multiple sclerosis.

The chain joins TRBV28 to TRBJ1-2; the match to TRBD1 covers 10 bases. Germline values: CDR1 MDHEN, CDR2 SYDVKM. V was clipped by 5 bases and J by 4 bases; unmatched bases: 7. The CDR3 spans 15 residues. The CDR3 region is CASSPPTGGSYGYTF. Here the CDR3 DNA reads TGTGCCAGCAGTCCTCCGACAGGGGGCTCCTATGGCTACACCTTC.

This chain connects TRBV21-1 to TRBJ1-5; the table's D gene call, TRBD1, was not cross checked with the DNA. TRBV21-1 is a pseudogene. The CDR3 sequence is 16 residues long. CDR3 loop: CASSKAKQGTNQPQHF. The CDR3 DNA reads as TGTGCCAGCAGCAAAGCCAAACAGGGGACCAATCAGCCCCAGCATTTT.

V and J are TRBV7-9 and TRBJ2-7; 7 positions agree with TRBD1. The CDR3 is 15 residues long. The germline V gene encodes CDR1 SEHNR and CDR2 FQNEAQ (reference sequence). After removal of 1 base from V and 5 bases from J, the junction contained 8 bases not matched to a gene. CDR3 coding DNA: TGTGCCAGCAGCTTAGTGGCAGGGGGAAGGGACGAGCAGTACTTC. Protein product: CASSLVAGGRDEQYF.

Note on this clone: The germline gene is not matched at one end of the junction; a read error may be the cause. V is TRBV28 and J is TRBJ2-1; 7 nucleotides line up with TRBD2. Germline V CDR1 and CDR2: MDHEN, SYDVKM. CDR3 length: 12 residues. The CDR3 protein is CAAGVGYNEQFF. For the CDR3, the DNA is TGCGCCGCGGGGGTCGGCTACAATGAGCAGTTCTTC.

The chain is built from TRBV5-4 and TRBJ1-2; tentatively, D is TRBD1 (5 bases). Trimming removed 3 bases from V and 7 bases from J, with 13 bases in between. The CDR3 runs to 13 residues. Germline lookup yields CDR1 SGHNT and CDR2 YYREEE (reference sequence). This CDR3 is CASSWAGNLGYTF. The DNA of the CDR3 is TGTGCCAGCAGCTGGGCAGGGAATCTTGGCTACACCTTC.

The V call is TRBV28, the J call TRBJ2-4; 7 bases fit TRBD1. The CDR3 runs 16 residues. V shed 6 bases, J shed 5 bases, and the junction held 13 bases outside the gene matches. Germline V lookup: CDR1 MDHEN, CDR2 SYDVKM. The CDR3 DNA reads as TGTGCCAGCAGCCTCCGGACAGGAGAAGGGCAAAACATTCAGTACTTC. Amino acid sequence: CASSLRTGEGQNIQYF.

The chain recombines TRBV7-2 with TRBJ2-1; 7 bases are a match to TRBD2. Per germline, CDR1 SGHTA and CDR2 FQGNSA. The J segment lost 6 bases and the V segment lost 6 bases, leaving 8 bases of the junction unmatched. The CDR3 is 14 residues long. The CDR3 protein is CASRLTGLRNEQFF. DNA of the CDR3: TGTGCCAGCAGGCTAACGGGACTACGCAATGAGCAGTTCTTC.

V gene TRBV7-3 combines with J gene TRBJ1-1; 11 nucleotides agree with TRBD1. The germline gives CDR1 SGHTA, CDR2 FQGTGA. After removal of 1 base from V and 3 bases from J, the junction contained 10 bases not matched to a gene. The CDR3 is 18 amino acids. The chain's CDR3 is CASSLRPGQGEVDTEAFF. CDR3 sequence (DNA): TGTGCCAGCAGCTTAAGGCCGGGACAGGGGGAGGTGGACACTGAAGCTTTCTTT.

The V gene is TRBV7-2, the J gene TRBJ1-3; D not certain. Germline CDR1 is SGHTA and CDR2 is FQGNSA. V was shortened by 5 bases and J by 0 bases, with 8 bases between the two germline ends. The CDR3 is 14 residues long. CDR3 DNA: TGTGCCAGCAGCCCGGGAATCTCTGGAAACACCATATATTTT. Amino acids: CASSPGISGNTIYF.

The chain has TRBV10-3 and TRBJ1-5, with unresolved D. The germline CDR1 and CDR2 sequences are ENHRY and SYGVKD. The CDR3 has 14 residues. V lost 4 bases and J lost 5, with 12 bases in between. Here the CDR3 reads CAISAKNWDQPQHF. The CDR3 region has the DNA TGTGCCATCAGTGCTAAAAATTGGGATCAGCCCCAGCATTTT.

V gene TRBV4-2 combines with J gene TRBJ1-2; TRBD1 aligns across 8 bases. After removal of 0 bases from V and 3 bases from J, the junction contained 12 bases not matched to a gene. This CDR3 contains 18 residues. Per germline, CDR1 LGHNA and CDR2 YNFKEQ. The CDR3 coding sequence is TGTGCCAGCAGCCAAGACTTTGGACAGGGTGGGTTTGACTATGGCTACACCTTC. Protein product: CASSQDFGQGGFDYGYTF.

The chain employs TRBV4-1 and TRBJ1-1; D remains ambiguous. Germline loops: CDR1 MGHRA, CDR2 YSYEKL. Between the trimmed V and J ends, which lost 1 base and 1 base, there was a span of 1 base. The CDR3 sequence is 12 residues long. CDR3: CASSQGNTEAFF. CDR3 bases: TGCGCCAGCAGCCAAGGGAACACTGAAGCTTTCTTT.

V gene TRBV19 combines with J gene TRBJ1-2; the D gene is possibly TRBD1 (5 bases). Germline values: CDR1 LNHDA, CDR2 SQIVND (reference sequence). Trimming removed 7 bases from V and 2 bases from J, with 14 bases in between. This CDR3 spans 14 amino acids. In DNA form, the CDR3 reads TGTGCCAGTAATGCAAGGGACGGCAACTATGGCTACACCTTC. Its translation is CASNARDGNYGYTF.

The CDR3 region has the DNA TGCGCCAGCAGCTCCTACAGGGTTTCGGATGGCTACACCTTC. As protein: CASSSYRVSDGYTF. The V gene is TRBV5-1, the J gene TRBJ1-2; D might be TRBD1 (6 bases). V was cut by 3 bases and J by 6 bases, with 15 bases left in between. This CDR3 is 14 amino acids long. Per the germline V gene, CDR1 is SGHRS and CDR2 is YFSETQ.

The CDR3 DNA reads as TGTGCCAGCTCACTCGGACAGGGGCACAATGAGCAGTTCTTC. This codes for CASSLGQGHNEQFF. The chain joins TRBV18 to TRBJ2-1; 9 positions agree with TRBD1. V lost 4 bases to trimming and J lost 5 bases; unmatched junction nucleotides: 3. The germline gives CDR1 KGHSH, CDR2 LQKENI. CDR3 length: 14 amino acids.

CDR3 residues: CASSTTGAKNIQYF. The DNA for the CDR3 is TGCGCCAGCAGTACTACAGGGGCCAAAAACATTCAGTACTTC. The rearrangement links TRBV4-1 to TRBJ2-4; possibly TRBD1 for D (6 bases). The CDR3 length is 14 residues. Germline values: CDR1 MGHRA, CDR2 YSYEKL. Trimming removed 6 bases from V and 1 base from J, with 10 bases in between.

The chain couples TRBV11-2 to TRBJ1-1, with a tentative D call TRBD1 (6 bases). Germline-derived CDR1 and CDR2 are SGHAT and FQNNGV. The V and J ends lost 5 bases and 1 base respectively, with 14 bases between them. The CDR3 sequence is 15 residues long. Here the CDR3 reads CASSQGGWKNTEAFF. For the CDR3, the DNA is TGTGCCAGCAGCCAAGGGGGATGGAAGAACACTGAAGCTTTCTTT.

The CDR3 sequence is CATSPRTSGAPEQFF. In DNA form, the CDR3 reads TGTGCCACCAGCCCCCGGACTAGCGGGGCGCCCGAGCAGTTCTTC. The rearrangement joins TRBV15 to TRBJ2-1; 12 bases line up with TRBD2. J was trimmed by 10 bases and V by 5 bases; bases with no gene match: 9. The CDR3 is 15 residues long. Germline V lookup: CDR1 LNHNV, CDR2 YYDKDF (reference sequence).

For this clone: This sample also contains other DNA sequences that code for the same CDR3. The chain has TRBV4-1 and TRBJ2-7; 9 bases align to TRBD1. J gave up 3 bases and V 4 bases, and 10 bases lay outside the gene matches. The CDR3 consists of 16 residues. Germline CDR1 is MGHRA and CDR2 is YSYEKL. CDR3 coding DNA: TGCGCCAGCAGCCTAGGTCCCGGGACAGGGAGCTACGAGCAGTACTTC. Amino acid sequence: CASSLGPGTGSYEQYF.

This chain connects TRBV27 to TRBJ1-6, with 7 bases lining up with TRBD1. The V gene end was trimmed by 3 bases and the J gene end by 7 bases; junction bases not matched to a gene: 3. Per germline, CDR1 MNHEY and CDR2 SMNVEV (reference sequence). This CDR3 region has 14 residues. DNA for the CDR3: TGTGCCAGCAGTTTCAGGGGGGGAAATTCACCCCTCCACTTT. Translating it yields CASSFRGGNSPLHF.

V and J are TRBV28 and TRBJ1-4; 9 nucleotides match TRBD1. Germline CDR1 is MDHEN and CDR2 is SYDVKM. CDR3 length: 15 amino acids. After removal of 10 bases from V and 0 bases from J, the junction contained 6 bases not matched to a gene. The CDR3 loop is CAILRQGATNEKLFF. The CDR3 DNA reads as TGTGCCATCCTAAGACAGGGGGCAACTAATGAAAAACTGTTTTTT.

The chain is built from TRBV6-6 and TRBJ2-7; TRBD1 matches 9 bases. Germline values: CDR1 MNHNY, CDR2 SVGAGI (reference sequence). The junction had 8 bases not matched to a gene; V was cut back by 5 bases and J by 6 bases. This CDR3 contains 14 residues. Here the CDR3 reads CASSQTRQGGEQYF. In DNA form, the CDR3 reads TGTGCCAGCAGTCAAACCAGACAGGGGGGCGAGCAGTACTTC.

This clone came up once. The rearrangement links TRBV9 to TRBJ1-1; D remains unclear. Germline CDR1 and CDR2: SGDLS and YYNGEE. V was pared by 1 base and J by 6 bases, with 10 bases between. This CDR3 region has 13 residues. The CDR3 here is CASSVTAASEAFF. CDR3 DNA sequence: TGTGCCAGCAGCGTAACGGCGGCCTCTGAAGCTTTCTTT.

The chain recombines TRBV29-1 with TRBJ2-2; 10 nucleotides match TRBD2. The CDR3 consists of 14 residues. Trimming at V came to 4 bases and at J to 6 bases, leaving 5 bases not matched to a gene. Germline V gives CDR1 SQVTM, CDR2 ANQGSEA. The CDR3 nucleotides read TGCAGCGTTGGGCCCAGCGGGAGGGCCGGGGAGCTGTTTTTT. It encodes CSVGPSGRAGELFF.

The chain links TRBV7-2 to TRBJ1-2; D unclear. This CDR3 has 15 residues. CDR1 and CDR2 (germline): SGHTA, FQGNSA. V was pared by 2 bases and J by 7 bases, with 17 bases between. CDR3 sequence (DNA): TGTGCCAGCAGCTTAAATCCGGTCCGTGGTAGTGGCTACACCTTC. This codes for CASSLNPVRGSGYTF. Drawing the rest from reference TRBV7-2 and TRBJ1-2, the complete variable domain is GAGVSQSPSNKVTEKGKDVELRCDPISGHTALYWYRQSLGQGLEFLIYFQGNSAPDKSGLPSDRFSAERTGGSVSTLTIQRTQQEDSAVYLCASSLNPVRGSGYTFGSGTRLTVV.

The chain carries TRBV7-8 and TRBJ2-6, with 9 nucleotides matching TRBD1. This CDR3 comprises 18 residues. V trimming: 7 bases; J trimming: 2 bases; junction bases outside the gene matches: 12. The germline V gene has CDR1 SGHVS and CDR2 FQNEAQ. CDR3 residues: CASTTGTGNLAGANVLTF. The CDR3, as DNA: TGTGCCAGCACCACTGGGACAGGGAATTTGGCTGGGGCCAACGTCCTGACTTTC.